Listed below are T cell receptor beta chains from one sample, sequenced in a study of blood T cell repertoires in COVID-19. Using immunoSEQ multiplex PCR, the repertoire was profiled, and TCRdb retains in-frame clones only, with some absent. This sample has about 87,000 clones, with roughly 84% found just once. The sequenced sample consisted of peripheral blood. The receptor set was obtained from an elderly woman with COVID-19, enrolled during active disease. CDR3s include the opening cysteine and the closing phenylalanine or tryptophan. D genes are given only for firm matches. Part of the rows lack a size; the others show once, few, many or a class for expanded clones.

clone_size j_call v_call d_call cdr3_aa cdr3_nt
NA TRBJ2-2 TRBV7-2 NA CASSLARSNTGELFF TGTGCCAGCAGCTTAGCTCGGAGCAACACCGGGGAGCTGTTTTTT
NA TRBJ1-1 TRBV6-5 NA CASSYSYRATEAFF TGTGCCAGCAGTTACTCGTACAGGGCCACTGAAGCTTTCTTT
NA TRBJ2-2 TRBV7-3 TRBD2 CASSLGLAGTGELFF TGTGCCAGCAGCCTCGGACTAGCGGGAACCGGGGAGCTGTTTTTT
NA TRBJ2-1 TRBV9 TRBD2 CASSVGSRGGLSTYNEQFF TGTGCCAGCAGCGTAGGGTCCCGGGGGGGGTTATCCACTTACAATGAGCAGTTCTTC
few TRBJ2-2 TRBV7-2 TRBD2 CASSLTSGSGGELFF TGTGCCAGCAGCTTAACTAGCGGGAGTGGCGGGGAGCTGTTTTTT
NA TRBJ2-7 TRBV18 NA CASSPLGYEQYF TGTGCCAGCTCACCACTCGGCTACGAGCAGTACTTC
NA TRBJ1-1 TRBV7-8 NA CASSLMQANTEAFF TGTGCCAGCAGCTTAATGCAGGCTAACACTGAAGCTTTCTTT
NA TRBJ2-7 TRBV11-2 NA CASSPHTGDYEQYF TGTGCCAGCAGCCCTCATACAGGCGACTACGAGCAGTACTTC
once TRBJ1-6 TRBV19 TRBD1 CASSRGTGDYSPLHF TGTGCCAGTAGTAGAGGGACAGGGGATTATTCACCCCTCCACTTT
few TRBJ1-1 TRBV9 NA CASSVGRGTPTEAFF TGTGCCAGCAGCGTAGGAAGGGGAACCCCCACTGAAGCTTTCTTT
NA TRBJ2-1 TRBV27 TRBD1 CASSFHRGSSNEQFF TGTGCCAGCAGTTTTCACAGGGGTAGTTCCAATGAGCAGTTCTTC
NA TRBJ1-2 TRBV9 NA CASSVGQGYGYTF TGTGCCAGCAGCGTAGGGCAGGGCTATGGCTACACCTTC
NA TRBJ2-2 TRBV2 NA CASTFRGTGELFF TGTGCCAGCACCTTCAGGGGCACCGGGGAGCTGTTTTTT
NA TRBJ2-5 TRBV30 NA CAWGTILGAQYF TGTGCCTGGGGGACCATTTTAGGGGCCCAGTACTTC
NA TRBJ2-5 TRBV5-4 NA CASRPWAQETQYF TGTGCCAGCAGACCTTGGGCCCAAGAGACCCAGTACTTC
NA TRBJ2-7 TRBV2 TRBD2 CASSAWGGRQYF TGTGCCAGCAGTGCCTGGGGGGGGAGACAGTACTTC
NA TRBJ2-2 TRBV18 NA CASSRNTGELFF TGTGCCAGCTCGCGGAACACCGGGGAGCTGTTTTTT
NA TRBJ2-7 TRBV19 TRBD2 CASTQLAGGGEQYF TGTGCCAGTACCCAACTAGCGGGAGGTGGGGAGCAGTACTTC
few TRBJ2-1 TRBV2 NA CASSDWREGEQFF TGTGCCAGCAGTGATTGGCGGGAAGGTGAGCAGTTCTTC
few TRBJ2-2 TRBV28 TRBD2 CASSRLGAGDGSGELFF TGTGCCAGCAGTCGACTCGGAGCGGGAGATGGTTCCGGGGAGCTGTTTTTT
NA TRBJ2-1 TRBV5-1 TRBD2 CASSVSLAGGYNEQFF TGCGCCAGCAGCGTCTCCCTAGCGGGAGGTTACAATGAGCAGTTCTTC
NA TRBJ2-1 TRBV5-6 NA CASSLIALSSYNEQFF TGTGCCAGCAGCTTAATAGCCTTGAGCTCCTACAATGAGCAGTTCTTC
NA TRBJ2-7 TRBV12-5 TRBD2 CASGLARGAGGHLEQYF TGTGCTAGTGGTTTGGCGCGGGGTGCGGGGGGGCATCTCGAGCAGTACTTC
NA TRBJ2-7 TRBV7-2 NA CASSLRGPYEQYF TGTGCCAGCAGCTTAAGGGGCCCCTACGAGCAGTACTTC
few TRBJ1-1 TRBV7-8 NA CASSLLGGFVEAFF TGTGCCAGCAGCCTGCTAGGAGGTTTCGTTGAAGCTTTCTTT
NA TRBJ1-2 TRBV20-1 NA CSASRGDGYTF TGCAGTGCTAGCCGGGGGGATGGCTACACCTTC
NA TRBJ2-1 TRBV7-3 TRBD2 CASSSASGRGYNEQFF TGTGCCAGCAGCTCTGCTAGCGGGAGAGGGTACAATGAGCAGTTCTTC
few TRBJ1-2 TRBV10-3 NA CAISDGSRTLGNYGYTF TGTGCCATCAGTGATGGATCGAGGACACTGGGTAACTATGGCTACACCTTC
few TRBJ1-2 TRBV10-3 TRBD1 CAISGVDRAYGYTF TGTGCCATCAGTGGAGTCGACAGGGCCTATGGCTACACCTTC
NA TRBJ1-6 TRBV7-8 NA CASTSGIIFSPLHF TGTGCCAGCACCTCCGGGATCATTTTTTCACCCCTCCACTTT
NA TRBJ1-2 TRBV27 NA CASSITGTLVANYGYTF TGTGCCAGCAGTATTACAGGGACCCTCGTGGCTAACTATGGCTACACCTTC
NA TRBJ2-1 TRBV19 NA CASSTPASNGEQFF TGTGCCAGTAGTACCCCAGCTAGCAATGGTGAGCAGTTCTTC
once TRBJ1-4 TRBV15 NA CATSRGTRASNEKLFF TGTGCCACCAGCAGAGGGACCAGGGCGTCTAATGAAAAACTGTTTTTT